This entry concerns a single TCR beta chain. The data derive from a study of blood T cell repertoires in COVID-19. Study information: Researchers got acute and convalescent COVID-19 samples from the United States, Italy and Spain. PBMCs, B-cell-depleted T cells, or T cells provided the cDNA or gDNA that made up the material.

The CDR3 length is 15 residues. Germline CDR1 MNHEY, CDR2 SVGAGI. V gave up 5 bases and J gave up 0 bases, with 13 bases separating them. Authors' data handling: Reference gene primers were amplified, and this amplification served to estimate nucleated cell counts. The protocol was immunoSEQ multiplex PCR, while the TCRdb copy is restricted to in-frame clones and leaves out a portion. Clonal size and the V and J genes are those of that table, whereas D and trimming came from the DNA. This table holds over 100,000 clones, about 79% found once. This clonotype originated in a woman aged 70-85 years with acute or convalescent COVID-19. The rearrangement uses TRBV6-5 and TRBJ1-1; TRBD1 might be the D (6 bases). Sequenced input: peripheral blood. CDR3 nucleotides: TGTGCCAGCAGTACGACAGGCTACATGAACACTGAAGCTTTCTTT. Protein: CASSTTGYMNTEAFF.